What follows is one TCR beta chain and its context. Per the study methods: Estimation of nucleated cell counts was performed using reference gene primer amplification. Libraries were prepared by immunoSEQ multiplex PCR; TCRdb keeps only in-frame clonotypes and omits some of them. That table gives V, J and clone size, and the DNA gave D and trimming. The sample has hundreds of thousands of clones, 80% to 90% seen once. Trimming shortened V by 4 bases and J by 0 bases, and 11 bases separated the two germline ends. Per the germline V gene, CDR1 is ENHRY and CDR2 is SYGVKD. This CDR3 region has 15 residues. The sample originates from a study of blood T cell repertoires in COVID-19. Across the whole study: In each case, the material was cDNA or gDNA derived from T cells, B-cell-depleted T cells, or PBMCs.

The clonotype originates from a woman aged 50 to 60 who had recovered from COVID-19. The chain has TRBV10-3 and TRBJ2-3; D is undetermined. Sample: peripheral blood. CDR3 sequence: CAISGASISTDTQYF. The DNA for the CDR3 is TGTGCCATCAGTGGGGCTTCGATTAGCACAGATACGCAGTATTTT.